Shown below are 21 T cell receptor beta chains from a single sample sequenced in a study of naive and memory T cell subsets. Four PCR rounds used nested alpha and beta constant region primers plus the SP2 primer. One entry per CDR3 protein, called by TCRdb with MiXCR from the UMI-ligation and nested PCR reads. This repertoire shows about 26,000 distinct CDR3 sequences, roughly 5.2% found once; its top ten account for 7% to 8%. The library had UMIs added by 3' ligation of an oligonucleotide to TCR cDNA. Sequences were obtained from blood. The receptors here all came from an adult in good health.

This clonotype came up a few times. The chain links TRBV7-2 to TRBJ1-1; a weak D match, TRBD1 (5 bases). Germline values: CDR1 SGHTA, CDR2 FQGNSA. The CDR3 runs to 17 residues. Trimming removed 5 bases from V and 6 bases from J, with 25 bases in between. CDR3 DNA sequence: TGTGCCAGCAGCCACCGAACAACTACCATTAGACAGCCTGAAGCTTTCTTT. Translated: CASSHRTTTIRQPEAFF.

The rearrangement joins TRBV11-2 to TRBJ2-5; D is perhaps TRBD2 (5 bases). The CDR3 is made up of 14 amino acids. From germline, CDR1 is SGHAT and CDR2 FQNNGV. V was trimmed by 6 bases and J by 1 base, leaving 12 bases between them. The CDR3 DNA reads TGTGCCAGCAGGCCGTCAGGAGGCCAAGAGACCCAGTACTTC. Protein sequence: CASRPSGGQETQYF.

In this sample, this clonotype turned up many times. The genes are TRBV20-1 and TRBJ1-1; weak D call: TRBD1 (5 bases). Germline V gene sequence: CDR1 DFQATT, CDR2 SNEGSKA (reference sequence). V was clipped by 8 bases and J by 4 bases, with 17 bases between them. CDR3 length equals 13 residues. CDR3 loop: CSSSTDRGTEAFF. The CDR3 DNA is TGCAGTTCCTCGACCGATAGGGGCACTGAAGCTTTCTTT.

This clonotype was detected many times. J is TRBJ2-1 and V is TRBV13; D gene ambiguous. This CDR3 has 15 residues. Germline loops: CDR1 PRHDT, CDR2 FYEKMQ (reference sequence). Trimming pared 1 base from V and 12 bases from J, leaving 19 bases between. The DNA of the CDR3 is TGTGCCAGCAGCTTAGTATCCCTCCGAGGCCCTCGGCAGTTCTTC. Translating it yields CASSLVSLRGPRQFF.

The sample holds many counts of this clonotype. This chain uses TRBV7-2 with TRBJ2-3, with a tentative D call TRBD1 (5 bases). Trimming removed 5 bases from V and 7 bases from J, with 10 bases in between. Germline V gene lookup returns CDR1 SGHTA and CDR2 FQGNSA. The CDR3 is 12 amino acids. CDR3 coding DNA: TGTGCCAGCAGCCGAGCAGGGAATACGCAGTATTTT. Translation: CASSRAGNTQYF.

This clonotype was found many times. This rearrangement joins TRBV18 to TRBJ2-1; D perhaps matches TRBD1 (5 bases). CDR1 and CDR2 from the germline V gene are KGHSH and LQKENI. The CDR3 spans 15 residues. Trimming removed 3 bases from V and 2 bases from J, with 11 bases in between. CDR3 DNA sequence: TGTGCCAGCTCACCGATCCAGGGTACCTACAATGAGCAGTTCTTC. Protein product: CASSPIQGTYNEQFF.

A word on this clonotype: A much bigger clone sits one base away, suggesting this may be a read error. The V and J genes are TRBV10-3 and TRBJ2-3, with TRBD2 as a possible D gene (5 bases). V dropped 8 bases and J dropped 3 bases, with 15 bases sitting between them. The length of the CDR3 is 14 residues. Germline-derived CDR1 and CDR2 are ENHRY and SYGVKD. The CDR3 nucleotides are TGTGCCATCCATAGAGGGAGATGGACAGATACGCAGTATTTT. Protein product: CAIHRGRWTDTQYF.

This sequence joins TRBV6-2 or TRBV6-3 and TRBJ2-2; D remains unclear. CDR3 size: 13 residues. From germline, CDR1 is MNHEY and CDR2 SVGEGT. The V end lost 0 bases, the J end lost 3 bases, and 2 bases lay between the germline ends. The CDR3 DNA is TGTGCCAGCAGTTACTCGTACACCGGGGAGCTGTTTTTT. It is translated as CASSYSYTGELFF.

The table lists this clonotype with a few counts. V gene TRBV6-2 or TRBV6-3 combines with J gene TRBJ2-1; 11 positions agree with TRBD2. Trimming took 2 bases from V and 4 from J; bases not matched to a gene: 4. The CDR3 totals 16 residues. Germline lookup yields CDR1 MNHEY and CDR2 SVGEGT. The CDR3 coding sequence is TGTGCCAGCAGTTACGGGGCTAGCGGGAGGTACAATGAGCAGTTCTTC. It specifies CASSYGASGRYNEQFF.

This clonotype is medium-sized (0.01 to 0.1%) in the sample. This chain joins TRBV20-1 and TRBJ2-1, with D perhaps being TRBD1 or TRBD2 (5 bases each). Germline V CDR1 and CDR2: DFQATT, SNEGSKA (reference sequence). V was trimmed by 6 bases and J by 9 bases, leaving 24 bases between them. The CDR3 contains 15 residues. CDR3 amino acids: CSAPGQGRRWGEQFF. The CDR3 DNA reads TGCAGTGCGCCGGGCCAGGGACGACGATGGGGTGAGCAGTTCTTC.

The chain uses TRBV6-5 and TRBJ2-6; 9 nucleotides line up with TRBD2. This CDR3 comprises 17 residues. V shed 4 bases and J 0 bases; nucleotides not matched to a gene: 4. Germline assignment: CDR1 MNHEY and CDR2 SVGAGI. DNA of the CDR3: TGTGCCAGCAGTTGGGCGGGGGGGATCTCTGGGGCCAACGTCCTGACTTTC. As protein: CASSWAGGISGANVLTF.

This clonotype showed up just a few times. The chain has TRBV19 and TRBJ2-7; no reliable D call. This CDR3 is built from 14 residues. The V and J ends lost 5 bases and 3 bases respectively, with 14 bases between them. CDR1 and CDR2 (germline): LNHDA, SQIVND (reference sequence). In nucleotides, the CDR3 is TGTGCCAGTAGTTTGACCCAAGGGAACTACGAGCAGTACTTC. Amino acids: CASSLTQGNYEQYF.

This clonotype was recorded at least ten times. V gene TRBV12-3 or TRBV12-4 combines with J gene TRBJ2-6, with 10 bases aligning to TRBD1. The junction had 16 bases not matched to a gene; V was cut back by 6 bases and J by 2 bases. The CDR3 is made up of 20 amino acids. The CDR3 region has the DNA TGTGCCAGCAGCCCGGGTAGCGGGACAGGGGTTACCACTGGGGCCAACGTCCTGACTTTC. It yields the protein CASSPGSGTGVTTGANVLTF.

Only a few counts were recorded for this clonotype. The V gene is TRBV4-1, the J gene TRBJ2-3; 7 nucleotides match TRBD2. Trimming at V came to 1 base and at J to 2 bases, leaving 9 bases not matched to a gene. This CDR3 spans 17 amino acids. The V gene's germline CDR1 is MGHRA and CDR2 YSYEKL. CDR3 sequence (DNA): TGCGCCAGCAGCCAAGGTGTGTCTAGCGGAAACACAGATACGCAGTATTTT. Its protein is CASSQGVSSGNTDTQYF.

In its sample, this clonotype was seen many times. The genes are TRBV4-1 and TRBJ2-3, with 8 nucleotides matching TRBD2. Trimming took 3 bases from V and 0 from J; bases not matched to a gene: 8. Per the germline V gene, CDR1 is MGHRA and CDR2 is YSYEKL. This CDR3 contains 17 residues. The CDR3 DNA reads as TGCGCCAGCAGCCAGATCCCGGGGGGGTCAAGCACAGATACGCAGTATTTT. Residues: CASSQIPGGSSTDTQYF.

Remarks on this clonotype: Being one base from a much bigger clone, this may be a read error. The chain uses TRBV6-5 and TRBJ2-3; 7 positions agree with TRBD2. Germline CDR1 MNHEY, CDR2 SVGAGI. CDR3 size: 15 residues. Losses at the gene ends were 7 bases for V and 6 bases for J; bases not matched to a gene: 13. CDR3 protein: CASTPLARGPDTQYF. CDR3 nucleotides: TGTGCCAGCACCCCACTAGCGAGAGGGCCGGATACGCAGTATTTT.

This clonotype came up many times. J is TRBJ2-7 and V is TRBV6-2 or TRBV6-3; maybe TRBD1 (6 bases). V lost 0 bases and J lost 3, with 9 bases in between. The CDR3 contains 14 residues. Per the germline V gene, CDR1 is MNHEY and CDR2 is SVGEGT. The DNA for the CDR3 is TGTGCCAGCAGTTACTCCCAGACAGGCTACGAGCAGTACTTC. Amino acid sequence: CASSYSQTGYEQYF.

This clonotype was picked up many times. The gene calls are TRBV9 and TRBJ1-6, with a possible D match to TRBD1 (5 bases). The CDR3 totals 17 residues. Germline CDR1 and CDR2: SGDLS and YYNGEE. V lost 3 bases to trimming and J lost 5 bases, with 18 bases between them. CDR3 sequence reads: CASSAHLGARDNSPLHF. The DNA of the CDR3 is TGTGCCAGCAGCGCCCATCTCGGGGCCCGAGATAATTCACCCCTCCACTTT.

This clonotype has ten or more counts. The chain carries TRBV12-3 or TRBV12-4 and TRBJ2-7; TRBD2 matches at 7 bases. There are 16 residues in the CDR3. V shed 5 bases and J 3 bases; nucleotides not matched to a gene: 13. The CDR3 DNA follows: TGTGCCAGCAGTCTCGGGGGGTGGGAGGGCCTCTACGAGCAGTACTTC. Protein product: CASSLGGWEGLYEQYF.

This sequence joins TRBV7-9 and TRBJ2-7; D assignment may be TRBD1 or TRBD2 (5 bases each). The CDR3 sequence is 14 residues long. V shed 5 bases and J shed 9 bases, with 20 bases lying between them. CDR1 is SEHNR and CDR2 is FQNEAQ in the germline V gene (reference sequence). The CDR3 is CASSLGQGWTLQYF. In DNA form, the CDR3 reads TGTGCCAGCAGCCTTGGACAAGGATGGACTTTGCAGTACTTC.

The chain carries TRBV5-8 and TRBJ2-2; 7 nucleotides line up with TRBD2. Per germline, CDR1 SGHTS and CDR2 YDEGEE. Trimming took 5 bases from V and 5 from J; bases not matched to a gene: 9. The CDR3 sequence is 15 residues long. The CDR3 is CASRNGLVKTGELFF. In DNA form, the CDR3 reads TGTGCCAGCAGAAACGGACTAGTAAAAACCGGGGAGCTGTTTTTT.